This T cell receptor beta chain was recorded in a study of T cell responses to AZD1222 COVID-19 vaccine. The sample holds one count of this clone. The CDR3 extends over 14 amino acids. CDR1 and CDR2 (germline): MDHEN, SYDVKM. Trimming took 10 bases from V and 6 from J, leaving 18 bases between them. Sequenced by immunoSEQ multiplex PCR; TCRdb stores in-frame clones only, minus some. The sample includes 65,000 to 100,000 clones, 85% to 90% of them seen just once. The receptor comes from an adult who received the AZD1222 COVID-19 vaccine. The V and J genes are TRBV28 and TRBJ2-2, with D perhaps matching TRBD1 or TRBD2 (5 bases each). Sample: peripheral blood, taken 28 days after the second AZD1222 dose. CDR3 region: CATLTGRDAGELFF. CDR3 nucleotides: TGTGCCACCCTGACGGGACGGGATGCCGGGGAGCTGTTTTTT.